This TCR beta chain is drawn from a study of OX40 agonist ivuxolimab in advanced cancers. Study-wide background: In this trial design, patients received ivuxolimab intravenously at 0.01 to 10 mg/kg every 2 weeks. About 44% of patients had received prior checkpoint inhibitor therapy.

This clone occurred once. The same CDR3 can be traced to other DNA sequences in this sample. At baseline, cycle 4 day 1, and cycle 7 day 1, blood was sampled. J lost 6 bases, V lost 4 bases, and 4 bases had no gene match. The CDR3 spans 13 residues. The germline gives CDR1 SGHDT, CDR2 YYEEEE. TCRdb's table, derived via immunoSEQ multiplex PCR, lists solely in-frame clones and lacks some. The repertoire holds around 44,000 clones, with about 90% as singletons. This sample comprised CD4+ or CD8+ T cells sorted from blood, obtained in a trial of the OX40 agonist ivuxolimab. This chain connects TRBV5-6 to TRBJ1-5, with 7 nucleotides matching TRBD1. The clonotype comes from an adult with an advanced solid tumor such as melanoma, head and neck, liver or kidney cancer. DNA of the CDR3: TGTGCCAGCAGCATGGAGGGGGCTCAGCCCCAGCATTTT. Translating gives CASSMEGAQPQHF. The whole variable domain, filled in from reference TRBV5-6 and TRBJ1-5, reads DAGVTQSPTHLIKTRGQQVTLRCSPKSGHDTVSWYQQALGQGPQFIFQYYEEEERQRGNFPDRFSGHQFPNYSSELNVNALLLGDSALYLCASSMEGAQPQHFGDGTRLSIL.